This T cell receptor beta chain emerged from a study of shared clonotypes between healthy human individuals. Findings and caveats of the study: The sole specimen, blood, was sampled, and tissue repertoires likely differ.

Amplification in unsorted PBMC replicate PCRs started from about 320 ng DNA, which equals 30,000 to 35,000 T cell genomes. Repertoires were generated with immunoSEQ multiplex PCR, while TCRdb's copy carries only in-frame clones and drops some. The sample consists of around 430,000 clones, roughly 77% of them appearing once. This CDR3 is 14 amino acids long. The ends were cut back, 4 bases at V and 3 bases at J, with 13 bases in the middle. CDR1 SGDLS and CDR2 YYNGEE come from the germline V gene. This clone was counted a few times. Its antigen is unidentified. The sequenced material came from PBMCs. V and J are TRBV9 and TRBJ1-2; D remains ambiguous. The sequence was obtained from a woman aged 40 to 50 in good health. Some clones in this sample may be carry-over from other donors' samples. In nucleotides, the CDR3 is TGTGCCAGCAGCCCAGGCGCCGCGGACTATGGCTACACCTTC. Translated: CASSPGAADYGYTF.